These T cell receptor beta chains were read from a single sample in a study of blood T cell repertoires in COVID-19. Sequencing was performed with immunoSEQ multiplex PCR; in TCRdb, only in-frame clones are kept and a portion is missing. The sample lists over 100,000 clones; around 80% were seen once. Sequences were obtained from peripheral blood. These receptors came from a woman aged 80 or older with active or convalescent COVID-19. Each CDR3 is given with its conserved first and last residue. A clone size is listed for some rows: how often the clone was seen (once, few, many), or a class if it is expanded.

j_call clone_size v_call cdr3_aa
TRBJ1-6 - TRBV4-1 CASSHGNSPLHF
TRBJ2-3 - TRBV11-2 CASSLVRTSGRAPHTQYF
TRBJ2-5 - TRBV7-8 CASSLGDRAQETQYF
TRBJ1-1 - TRBV7-2 CASSLVLYRTEAFF
TRBJ2-6 - TRBV9 CASSVATSRDSEGANVLTF
TRBJ2-1 - TRBV19 CASHAGFSYNEQFF
TRBJ2-1 - TRBV11-2 CASSSTGRGIGEQFF
TRBJ2-5 once TRBV18 CASSRSASQETQYF
TRBJ2-7 - TRBV5-1 CASSLGRTGLTYEQYF
TRBJ2-1 - TRBV5-6 CASSLGGGTVGNEQFF
TRBJ1-2 few TRBV5-1 CASSLLDSNYGYTF
TRBJ2-1 - TRBV9 CASSVVGESSYNEQFF
TRBJ1-2 few TRBV27 CASSSGYDYGYTF
TRBJ2-1 - TRBV5-4 CASSSDLSGIYNEQFF
TRBJ2-5 - TRBV5-1 CASSPGTGYQETQYF
TRBJ2-2 - TRBV7-6 CASSLGRGANTGELFF
TRBJ1-2 - TRBV5-1 CASSYGQGTNYGYTF
TRBJ2-3 - TRBV19 CASSGQRTDTQYF
TRBJ2-4 - TRBV15 CATSSRDTGIQYF
TRBJ1-1 - TRBV6-6 CASSYPGGEDTEAFF
TRBJ2-1 - TRBV28 CASRTGQLSYNEQFF
TRBJ2-5 - TRBV30 CAWSREGTQYF
TRBJ1-3 - TRBV12-5 CASGPPRTKTGNTIYF
TRBJ2-1 - TRBV2 CASSERSSGSDEQFF
TRBJ1-2 - TRBV11-2 CASSRLGVNYGYTF
TRBJ2-2 - TRBV4-1 CASSQDQGTSVAGELFF
TRBJ2-2 - TRBV11-3 CASSNRGWANTGELFF
TRBJ2-1 once TRBV19 CASSIDREREGLYNEQFF
TRBJ2-3 - TRBV10-3 CAINPLGGGSTDTQYF
TRBJ2-7 - TRBV4-1 CASSSRDLYEQYF
TRBJ2-7 - TRBV19 CASSIGATGYEQYF
TRBJ2-7 few TRBV6-5 CASSYDRTLTYEQYF
TRBJ2-7 - TRBV28 CASNPVGGLSSYEQYF
TRBJ2-3 - TRBV7-2 CASSSNPTGTGDTQYF
TRBJ2-5 - TRBV29-1 CSVGTGLGETQYF
TRBJ1-1 - TRBV6-5 CASTRQDRPEAFF
TRBJ1-5 - TRBV9 CASSVGASNQPQHF
TRBJ1-2 - TRBV28 CASQDYGYTF
TRBJ2-1 few TRBV5-1 CASSFDLGAEQFF
TRBJ1-4 - TRBV11-2 CASSLSRTGSEKLFF
TRBJ1-5 - TRBV13 CASSFRGNQPQHF